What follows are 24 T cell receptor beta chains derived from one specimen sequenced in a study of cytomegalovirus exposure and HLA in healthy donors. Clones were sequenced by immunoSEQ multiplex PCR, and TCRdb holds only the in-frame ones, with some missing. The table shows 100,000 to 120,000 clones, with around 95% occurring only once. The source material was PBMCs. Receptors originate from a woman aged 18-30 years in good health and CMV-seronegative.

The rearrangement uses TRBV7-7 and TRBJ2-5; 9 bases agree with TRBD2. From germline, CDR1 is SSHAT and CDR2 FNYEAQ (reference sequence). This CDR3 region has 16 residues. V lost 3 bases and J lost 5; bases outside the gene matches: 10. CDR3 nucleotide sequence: TGTGCCAGCAGCTTGTTCCGCGGGGGGGCCGGGGAGACCCAGTACTTC. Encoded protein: CASSLFRGGAGETQYF.

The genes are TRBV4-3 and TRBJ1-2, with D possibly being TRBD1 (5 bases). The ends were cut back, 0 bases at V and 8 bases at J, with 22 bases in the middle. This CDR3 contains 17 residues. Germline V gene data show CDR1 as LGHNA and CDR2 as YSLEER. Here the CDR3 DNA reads TGCGCCAGCAGCCAAGAAAGTTTACCCCCCAGGGCTCAAGGCTACACCTTC. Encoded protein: CASSQESLPPRAQGYTF.

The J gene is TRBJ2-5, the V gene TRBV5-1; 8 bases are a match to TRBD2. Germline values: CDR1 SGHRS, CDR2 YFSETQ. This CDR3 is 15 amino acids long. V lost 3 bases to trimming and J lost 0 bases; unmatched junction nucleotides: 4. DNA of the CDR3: TGCGCCAGCAGCTCTTTAGCGGGGTACCAAGAGACCCAGTACTTC. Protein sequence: CASSSLAGYQETQYF. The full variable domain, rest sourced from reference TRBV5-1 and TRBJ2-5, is KAGVTQTPRYLIKTRGQQVTLSCSPISGHRSVSWYQQTPGQGLQFLFEYFSETQRNKGNFPGRFSGRQFSNSRSEMNVSTLELGDSALYLCASSSLAGYQETQYFGPGTRLLVL.

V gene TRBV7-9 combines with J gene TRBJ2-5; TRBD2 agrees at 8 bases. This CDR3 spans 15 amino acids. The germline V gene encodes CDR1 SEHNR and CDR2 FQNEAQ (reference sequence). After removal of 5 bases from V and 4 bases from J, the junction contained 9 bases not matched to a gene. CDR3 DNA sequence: TGTGCCAGCAGCCGGGCGGGGGGCCAAGCAGAGACCCAGTACTTC. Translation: CASSRAGGQAETQYF.

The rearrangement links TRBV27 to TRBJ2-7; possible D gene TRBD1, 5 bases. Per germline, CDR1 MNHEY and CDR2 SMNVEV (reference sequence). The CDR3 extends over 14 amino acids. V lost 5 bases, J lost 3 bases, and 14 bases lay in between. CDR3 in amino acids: CASSRLDSLYEQYF. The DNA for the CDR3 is TGTGCCAGCAGTAGGTTAGACAGCCTCTACGAGCAGTACTTC.

In DNA form, the CDR3 reads TGTGCCAGCAGCCACTCCGGGACAGGTACTTCACCCCTCCACTTT. Translated, it gives CASSHSGTGTSPLHF. The chain employs TRBV4-2 and TRBJ1-6, with TRBD1 matching 8 bases. CDR3 length: 15 amino acids. Losses at the gene ends were 3 bases for V and 9 bases for J; bases not matched to a gene: 7. CDR1 and CDR2 from the germline V gene are LGHNA and YNFKEQ.

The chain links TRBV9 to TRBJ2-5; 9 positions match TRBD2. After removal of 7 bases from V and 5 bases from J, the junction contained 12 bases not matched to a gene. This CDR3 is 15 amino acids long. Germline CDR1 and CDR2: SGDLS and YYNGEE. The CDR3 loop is CASSHGRGGQETQYF. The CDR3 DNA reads TGTGCCAGCTCGCATGGGCGGGGGGGCCAGGAGACCCAGTACTTC.

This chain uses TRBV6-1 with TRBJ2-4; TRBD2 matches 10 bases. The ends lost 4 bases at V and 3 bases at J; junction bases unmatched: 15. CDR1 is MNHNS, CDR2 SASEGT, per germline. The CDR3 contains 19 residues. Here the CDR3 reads CASSGSERGGRINKNIQYF. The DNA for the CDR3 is TGTGCCAGCAGTGGGTCGGAGCGGGGGGGCAGAATCAACAAAAACATTCAGTACTTC.

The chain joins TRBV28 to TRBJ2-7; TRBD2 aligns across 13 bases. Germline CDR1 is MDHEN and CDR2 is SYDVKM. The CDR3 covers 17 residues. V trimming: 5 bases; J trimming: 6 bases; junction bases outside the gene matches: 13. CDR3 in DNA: TGTGCCAGCAGTCAAGAGGGACTAGCGGGGAGGCCCCTCGAGCAGTACTTC. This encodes CASSQEGLAGRPLEQYF.

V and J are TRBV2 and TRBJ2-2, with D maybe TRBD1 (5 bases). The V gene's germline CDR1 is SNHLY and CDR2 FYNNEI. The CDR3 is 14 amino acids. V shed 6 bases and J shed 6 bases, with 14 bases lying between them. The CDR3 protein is CASRPGPSAGELFF. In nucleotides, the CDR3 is TGTGCCAGCAGACCAGGGCCCTCGGCCGGGGAGCTGTTTTTT.

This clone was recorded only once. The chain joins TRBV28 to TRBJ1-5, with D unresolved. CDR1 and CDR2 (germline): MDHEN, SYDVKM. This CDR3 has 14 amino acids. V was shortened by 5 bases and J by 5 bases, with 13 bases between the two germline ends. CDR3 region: CASSPPGRDQPQHF. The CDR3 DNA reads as TGTGCCAGCAGTCCCCCCGGCCGGGATCAGCCCCAGCATTTT.

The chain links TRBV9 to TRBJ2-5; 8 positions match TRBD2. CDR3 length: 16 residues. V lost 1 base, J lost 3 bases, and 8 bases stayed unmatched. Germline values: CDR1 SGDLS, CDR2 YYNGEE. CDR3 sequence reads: CASSVSERGFKETQYF. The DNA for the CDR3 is TGTGCCAGCAGCGTATCGGAGCGGGGGTTCAAAGAGACCCAGTACTTC.

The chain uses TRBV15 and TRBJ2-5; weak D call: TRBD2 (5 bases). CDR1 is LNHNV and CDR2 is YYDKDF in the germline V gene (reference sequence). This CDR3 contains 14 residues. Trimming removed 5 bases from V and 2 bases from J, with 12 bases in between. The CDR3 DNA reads TGTGCCACCAGCTTTAGTCGGGGACAAGAGACCCAGTACTTC. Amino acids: CATSFSRGQETQYF.

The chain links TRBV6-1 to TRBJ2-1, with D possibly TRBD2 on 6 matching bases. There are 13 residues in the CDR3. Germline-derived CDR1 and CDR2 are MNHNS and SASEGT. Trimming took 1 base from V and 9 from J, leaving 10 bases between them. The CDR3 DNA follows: TGTGCCAGCAGTGAAGGGGACTGGGTTGAGCAGTTCTTC. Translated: CASSEGDWVEQFF.

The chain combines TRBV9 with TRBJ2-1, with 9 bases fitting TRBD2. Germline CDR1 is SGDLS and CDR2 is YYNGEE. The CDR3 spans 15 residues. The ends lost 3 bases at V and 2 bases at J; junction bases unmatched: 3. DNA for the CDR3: TGTGCCAGCAGCGGAACTAGCGGGCCCTACAATGAGCAGTTCTTC. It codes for CASSGTSGPYNEQFF.

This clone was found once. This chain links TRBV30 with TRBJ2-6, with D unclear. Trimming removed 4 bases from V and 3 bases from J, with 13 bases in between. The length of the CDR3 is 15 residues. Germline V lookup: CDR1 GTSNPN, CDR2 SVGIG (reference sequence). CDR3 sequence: CAWIPTHGGANVLTF. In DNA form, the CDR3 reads TGTGCCTGGATACCAACCCACGGTGGGGCCAACGTCCTGACTTTC.

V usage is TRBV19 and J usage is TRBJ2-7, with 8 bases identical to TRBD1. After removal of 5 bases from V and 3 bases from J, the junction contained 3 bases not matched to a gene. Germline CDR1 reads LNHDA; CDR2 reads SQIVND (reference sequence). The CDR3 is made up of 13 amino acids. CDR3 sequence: CASSETGGYEQYF. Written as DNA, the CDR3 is TGTGCCAGTAGTGAAACAGGGGGCTACGAGCAGTACTTC.

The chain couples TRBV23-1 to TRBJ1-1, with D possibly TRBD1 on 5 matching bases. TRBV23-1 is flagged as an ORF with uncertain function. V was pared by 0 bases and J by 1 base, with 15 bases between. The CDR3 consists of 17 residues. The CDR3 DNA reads TGCGCCAGCAGTCAATCCTTTCAGAACGGGGGGAACACTGAAGCTTTCTTT. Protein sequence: CASSQSFQNGGNTEAFF.

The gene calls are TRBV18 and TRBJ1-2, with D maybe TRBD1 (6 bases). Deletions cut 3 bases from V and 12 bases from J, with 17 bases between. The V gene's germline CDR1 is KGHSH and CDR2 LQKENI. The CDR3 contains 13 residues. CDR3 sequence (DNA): TGTGCCAGCTCACCGTCGGACAGCCGGGGGGACACCTTC. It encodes CASSPSDSRGDTF.

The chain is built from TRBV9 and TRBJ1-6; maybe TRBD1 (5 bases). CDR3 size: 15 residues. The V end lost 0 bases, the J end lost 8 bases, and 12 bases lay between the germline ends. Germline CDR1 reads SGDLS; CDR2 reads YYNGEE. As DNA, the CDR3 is TGTGCCAGCAGCGTAGAAGGGGTTTCACATTCACCCCTCCACTTT. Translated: CASSVEGVSHSPLHF.

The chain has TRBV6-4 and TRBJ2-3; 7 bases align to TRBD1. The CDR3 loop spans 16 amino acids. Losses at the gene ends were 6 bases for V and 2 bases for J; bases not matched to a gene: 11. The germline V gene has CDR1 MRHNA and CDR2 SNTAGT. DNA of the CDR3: TGTGCCAGCAGGACGGAAAGGGGGCCGGCCACAGATACGCAGTATTTT. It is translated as CASRTERGPATDTQYF.

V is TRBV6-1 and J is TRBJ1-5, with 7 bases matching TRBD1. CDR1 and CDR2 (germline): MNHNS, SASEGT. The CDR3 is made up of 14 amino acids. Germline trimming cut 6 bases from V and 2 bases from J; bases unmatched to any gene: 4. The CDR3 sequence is CASSGQAGNQPQHF. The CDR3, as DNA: TGTGCCAGCAGCGGACAGGCAGGCAATCAGCCCCAGCATTTT.

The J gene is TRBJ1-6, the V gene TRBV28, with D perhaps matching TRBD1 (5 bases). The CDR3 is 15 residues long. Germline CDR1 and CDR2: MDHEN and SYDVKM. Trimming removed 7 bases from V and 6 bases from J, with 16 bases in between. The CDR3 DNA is TGTGCCAGCACTGGCGGGGACGGACTTAATTCACCCCTCCACTTT. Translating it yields CASTGGDGLNSPLHF.

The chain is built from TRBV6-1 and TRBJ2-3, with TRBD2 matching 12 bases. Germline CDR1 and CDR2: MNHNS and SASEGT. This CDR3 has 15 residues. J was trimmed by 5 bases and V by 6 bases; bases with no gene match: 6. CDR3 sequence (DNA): TGTGCCAGCAGAACTAGCGGGGGGCGGGGAGATACGCAGTATTTT. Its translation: CASRTSGGRGDTQYF.